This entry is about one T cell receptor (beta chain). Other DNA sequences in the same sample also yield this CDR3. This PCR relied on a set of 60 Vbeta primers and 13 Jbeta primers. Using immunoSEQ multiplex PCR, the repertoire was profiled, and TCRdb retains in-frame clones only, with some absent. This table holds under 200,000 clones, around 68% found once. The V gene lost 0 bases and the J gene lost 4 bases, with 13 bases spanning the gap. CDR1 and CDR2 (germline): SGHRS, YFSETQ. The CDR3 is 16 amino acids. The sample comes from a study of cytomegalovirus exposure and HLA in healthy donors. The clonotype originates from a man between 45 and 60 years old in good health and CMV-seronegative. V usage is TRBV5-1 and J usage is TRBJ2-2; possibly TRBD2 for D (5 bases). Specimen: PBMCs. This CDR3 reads CASSLDNPAGTGELFF. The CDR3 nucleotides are TGCGCCAGCAGCTTGGACAACCCGGCGGGCACCGGGGAGCTGTTTTTT.